A single sample gave rise to the 32 T cell receptor beta chains below, sequenced in a study of identifying expanded T cells in peripheral blood. TCRdb's table, derived via immunoSEQ multiplex PCR, lists solely in-frame clones and lacks some. The data hold some 130,000 clones, with 75% to 90% observed a single time. Material: blood. These TCRs come from a person aged 18 to 70 in good health.

The chain links TRBV7-2 to TRBJ2-7; perhaps TRBD2 as D (7 bases). Germline loops: CDR1 SGHTA, CDR2 FQGNSA. This CDR3 is 15 amino acids long. Trimming took off 5 bases at V and 0 bases at J, with 14 bases between the two ends. This CDR3 is CASSIGGGFSYEQYF. The DNA for the CDR3 is TGTGCCAGCAGCATAGGGGGAGGGTTCTCCTACGAGCAGTACTTC.

V usage is TRBV7-2 and J usage is TRBJ2-3; 14 bases are shared with TRBD2. The CDR3 totals 17 residues. Germline V lookup: CDR1 SGHTA, CDR2 FQGNSA. V lost 4 bases and J lost 4; bases outside the gene matches: 7. CDR3: CASSYRTSGGYADTQYF. CDR3 coding DNA: TGTGCCAGCAGCTATCGGACTAGCGGGGGGTACGCAGATACGCAGTATTTT. The entire variable domain, with the rest obtained from reference TRBV7-2 and TRBJ2-3, is as follows: GAGVSQSPSNKVTEKGKDVELRCDPISGHTALYWYRQSLGQGLEFLIYFQGNSAPDKSGLPSDRFSAERTGGSVSTLTIQRTQQEDSAVYLCASSYRTSGGYADTQYFGPGTRLTVL.

Concerning this clone: A clone one base away is much larger, so this may be a read error. The chain has TRBV11-3 and TRBJ1-1; a weak D match, TRBD1 (5 bases). The length of the CDR3 is 13 residues. From germline, CDR1 is SGHNT and CDR2 YENEEA. V was cut by 1 base and J by 4 bases, with 7 bases left in between. CDR3 nucleotide sequence: TGTGCCAGCAGCTTAGCTGGGGGCACTGAAGCTTTCTTT. It translates to CASSLAGGTEAFF.

The V call is TRBV25-1, the J call TRBJ2-7; tentatively, D is TRBD1 (6 bases). Germline-derived CDR1 and CDR2 are MGHDK and SYGVNS. Deletions cut 6 bases from V and 3 bases from J, with 18 bases between. This CDR3 has 15 amino acids. The CDR3 nucleotides are TGTGCCAGCAGGGGATACGGGACATCAGTCTACGAGCAGTACTTC. It translates to CASRGYGTSVYEQYF.

This clone has just a few counts. This CDR3 is also generated by other DNA sequences in the sample. V is TRBV5-1 and J is TRBJ2-3; TRBD1 matches at 7 bases. Per germline, CDR1 SGHRS and CDR2 YFSETQ. CDR3 length: 14 residues. Trimming took 4 bases from V and 3 from J; bases not matched to a gene: 5. The CDR3 reads CASSVTGLTDTQYF. The DNA for the CDR3 is TGCGCCAGCAGCGTGACAGGGTTAACAGATACGCAGTATTTT.

V gene TRBV6-5 combines with J gene TRBJ2-7, with D possibly being TRBD2 (5 bases). CDR1 is MNHEY, CDR2 SVGAGI, per germline. V dropped 5 bases and J dropped 3 bases, with 11 bases sitting between them. The CDR3 totals 13 residues. CDR3 bases: TGTGCCAGCAGTGGCGTACTAGGCTACGAGCAGTACTTC. It is translated as CASSGVLGYEQYF.

This sequence joins TRBV5-5 and TRBJ1-2; D not certain. Germline-derived CDR1 and CDR2 are SGHKS and YYEKEE (reference sequence). This CDR3 region has 13 residues. Trimming left V 4 bases short and J 8 bases short, with 15 bases between. CDR3 sequence reads: CASSLTRLEGYTF. The CDR3 DNA follows: TGTGCCAGCAGCCTGACACGTTTGGAGGGCTACACCTTC.

This clone was seen only once. The V gene is TRBV5-1, the J gene TRBJ2-1, with a possible D match to TRBD2 (5 bases). The CDR3 is 16 amino acids. The V gene lost 0 bases and the J gene lost 3 bases, with 13 bases spanning the gap. The germline V gene encodes CDR1 SGHRS and CDR2 YFSETQ. This CDR3 is CASSLEAQRDYNEQFF. In DNA form, the CDR3 reads TGCGCCAGCAGCTTGGAGGCCCAGAGGGACTACAATGAGCAGTTCTTC.

CDR3 in amino acids: CASSTRGGTGELFF. CDR3 nucleotide sequence: TGTGCCAGTAGTACAAGGGGAGGGACCGGGGAGCTGTTTTTT. The chain carries TRBV19 and TRBJ2-2, with TRBD2 matching over 7 bases. CDR3 length: 14 residues. CDR1 and CDR2 from the germline V gene are LNHDA and SQIVND (reference sequence). V was pared by 4 bases and J by 5 bases, with 4 bases of the junction left unmatched. Using reference TRBV19 and TRBJ2-2 for the parts outside the CDR3, the full variable domain is DGGITQSPKYLFRKEGQNVTLSCEQNLNHDAMYWYRQDPGQGLRLIYYSQIVNDFQKGDIAEGYSVSREKKESFPLTVTSAQKNPTAFYLCASSTRGGTGELFFGEGSRLTVL.

V is TRBV27 and J is TRBJ1-1; perhaps TRBD1 as D (5 bases). Trimming left V 4 bases short and J 4 bases short, with 13 bases between. CDR1 and CDR2 from the germline V gene are MNHEY and SMNVEV (reference sequence). This CDR3 spans 14 amino acids. CDR3 nucleotide sequence: TGTGCCAGCAGTTACCGGGGGGGGGTCACTGAAGCTTTCTTT. It is translated as CASSYRGGVTEAFF.

The genes are TRBV5-1 and TRBJ2-1; 8 nucleotides match TRBD2. The CDR3 is 15 amino acids. In germline, CDR1 is SGHRS, CDR2 YFSETQ. The J segment lost 5 bases and the V segment lost 1 base, leaving 5 bases of the junction unmatched. The CDR3 DNA sequence: TGCGCCAGCAGCTTGATACTAGCGGCCAACAATGAGCAGTTCTTC. Translation: CASSLILAANNEQFF.

V usage is TRBV21-1 and J usage is TRBJ1-1; TRBD1 reflects the table's D call only, with no check against the DNA. TRBV21-1 is listed as a pseudogene. The CDR3 has 11 residues. CDR3 loop: CASCRVAGAFF. The DNA of the CDR3 is TGTGCCAGTTGCAGGGTCGCCGGGGCTTTCTTT.

The rearrangement joins TRBV7-9 to TRBJ2-4; D unresolved. This CDR3 region has 14 residues. The V end lost 5 bases, the J end lost 6 bases, and 14 bases lay between the germline ends. Germline V gives CDR1 SEHNR, CDR2 FQNEAQ (reference sequence). The CDR3: CASSGLSRPNIQYF. The CDR3 DNA sequence: TGTGCCAGCAGCGGGCTCTCTAGGCCAAACATTCAGTACTTC.

The chain uses TRBV11-2 and TRBJ2-1; a weak D match, TRBD2 (6 bases). Trimming cost V 2 bases and J 5 bases, with 10 bases left between them. CDR3 length equals 14 residues. Germline CDR1 SGHAT, CDR2 FQNNGV. The chain's CDR3 is CASSLNGGNNEQFF. CDR3 in DNA: TGTGCCAGCAGCTTAAACGGGGGTAACAATGAGCAGTTCTTC.

The chain carries TRBV7-6 and TRBJ2-2, with TRBD2 matching 8 bases. The germline CDR1 and CDR2 sequences are SGHVS and FNYEAQ. The V segment lost 10 bases and the J segment 5 bases; nucleotides outside the gene matches: 15. The CDR3 consists of 16 residues. The chain's CDR3 is CAIPGGGPGWTGELFF. Written as DNA, the CDR3 is TGTGCCATCCCGGGGGGGGGCCCGGGCTGGACCGGGGAGCTGTTTTTT.

The V gene is TRBV4-1, the J gene TRBJ1-3; D is uncertain. The V gene lost 8 bases and the J gene lost 0 bases, with 11 bases spanning the gap. Per germline, CDR1 MGHRA and CDR2 YSYEKL. The CDR3 covers 14 residues. The chain's CDR3 is CASQARTSGNTIYF. CDR3 coding DNA: TGCGCCAGCCAGGCCAGGACCTCTGGAAACACCATATATTTT.

The rearrangement uses TRBV14 and TRBJ1-5; possibly TRBD1 for D (5 bases). The CDR3 runs to 12 residues. The V and J ends lost 6 bases and 6 bases respectively, with 9 bases between them. The V gene's germline CDR1 is SGHDN and CDR2 FVKESK. DNA of the CDR3: TGTGCCAGCAGTCAGGGATCTCAGCCCCAGCATTTT. Translation gives CASSQGSQPQHF.

The chain recombines TRBV15 with TRBJ1-2; 11 nucleotides agree with TRBD1. The ends lost 3 bases at V and 11 bases at J; junction bases unmatched: 11. The CDR3 sequence is 15 residues long. Germline loops: CDR1 LNHNV, CDR2 YYDKDF (reference sequence). The CDR3 protein is CATSRRGTGGIGYTF. The CDR3 nucleotides read TGTGCCACCAGCAGGAGGGGGACAGGGGGTATCGGTTACACCTTC.

The chain couples TRBV27 to TRBJ1-5, with D unclear. CDR3 length: 12 amino acids. Looked up from germline, CDR1 is MNHEY and CDR2 is SMNVEV (reference sequence). With 5 bases removed from V and 4 bases from J, the gap between germline ends came to 6 bases. CDR3 in DNA: TGTGCCAGCAGTGCGAGGAATCAGCCCCAGCATTTT. Amino acid sequence: CASSARNQPQHF.

The chain recombines TRBV27 with TRBJ2-3; maybe TRBD1 (5 bases). The CDR3 has 15 residues. Germline CDR1 and CDR2: MNHEY and SMNVEV (reference sequence). The V end lost 5 bases, the J end lost 0 bases, and 12 bases lay between the germline ends. Here the CDR3 DNA reads TGTGCCAGCAGTCCAAGGACAACTAGCACAGATACGCAGTATTTT. It translates to CASSPRTTSTDTQYF.

The chain links TRBV29-1 to TRBJ2-4; D possibly corresponds to TRBD2 (6 bases). With 4 bases removed from V and 7 bases from J, the gap between germline ends came to 11 bases. CDR1 is SQVTM and CDR2 is ANQGSEA in the germline V gene. CDR3 length: 12 residues. DNA of the CDR3: TGCAGCGTTGTTAGCGGTTGGAACATTCAGTACTTC. Protein product: CSVVSGWNIQYF.

V usage is TRBV28 and J usage is TRBJ2-7; 15 nucleotides match TRBD2. Germline CDR1 MDHEN, CDR2 SYDVKM. The junction had 10 bases not matched to a gene; V was cut back by 4 bases and J by 6 bases. There are 17 residues in the CDR3. Here the CDR3 DNA reads TGTGCCAGCAGTTCGAATAACGGACTAGCGGGAGGGCTCGAGCAGTACTTC. It is translated as CASSSNNGLAGGLEQYF. Variable domain in full (rest from reference TRBV28 and TRBJ2-7): DVKVTQSSRYLVKRTGEKVFLECVQDMDHENMFWYRQDPGLGLRLIYFSYDVKMKEKGDIPEGYSVSREKKERFSLILESASTNQTSMYLCASSSNNGLAGGLEQYFGPGTRLTVT.

This clone was counted between two and nine times. The chain has TRBV7-8 and TRBJ2-7, with 7 bases that match TRBD2. Germline CDR1 is SGHVS and CDR2 is FQNEAQ. V lost 6 bases and J lost 10; bases outside the gene matches: 15. The CDR3 covers 14 residues. The CDR3: CASRDPGTTSGQYF. The DNA of the CDR3 is TGTGCCAGCAGGGATCCCGGGACTACCTCCGGCCAGTACTTC. Supplemented by reference TRBV7-8 and TRBJ2-7, the full variable domain reads GAGVSQSPRYKVAKRGQDVALRCDPISGHVSLFWYQQALGQGPEFLTYFQNEAQLDKSGLPSDRFFAERPEGSVSTLKIQRTQQEDSAVYLCASRDPGTTSGQYFGPGTRLTVT.

The chain uses TRBV20-1 and TRBJ2-1; no definite D call. In germline, CDR1 is DFQATT, CDR2 SNEGSKA (reference sequence). This CDR3 comprises 10 residues. Deletions cut 7 bases from V and 9 bases from J, with 10 bases between. CDR3 DNA: TGCAGTGTCCCGATTAGTGAGCAGTTCTTC. Its translation is CSVPISEQFF.

This rearrangement joins TRBV7-3 to TRBJ2-1; tentatively, D is TRBD2 (6 bases). CDR3 length equals 14 residues. V lost 6 bases and J 8 bases, leaving 17 bases between the germline ends. Germline V lookup: CDR1 SGHTA, CDR2 FQGTGA. The CDR3, as DNA: TGTGCCAGCAGGACCGGGACTCAGGGACATGAGCAGTTCTTC. Residues: CASRTGTQGHEQFF. Full variable domain (rest looked up from reference TRBV7-3 and TRBJ2-1): GAGVSQTPSNKVTEKGKYVELRCDPISGHTALYWYRQSLGQGPEFLIYFQGTGAADDSGLPNDRFFAVRPEGSVSTLKIQRTERGDSAVYLCASRTGTQGHEQFFGPGTRLTVL.

The chain links TRBV28 to TRBJ2-7, with TRBD2 matching 9 bases. Germline-derived CDR1 and CDR2 are MDHEN and SYDVKM. V gave up 3 bases and J gave up 4 bases; unmatched junction bases: 7. The CDR3 is 15 residues long. In DNA, the CDR3 is TGTGCCAGCAGTTTTAGGCGGGAGGGCAGGTACGAGCAGTACTTC. This translates into CASSFRREGRYEQYF.

J is TRBJ2-3 and V is TRBV28; 9 bases map to TRBD1. The CDR3 has 15 amino acids. After removal of 3 bases from V and 5 bases from J, the junction contained 6 bases not matched to a gene. Germline V gene sequence: CDR1 MDHEN, CDR2 SYDVKM. The DNA of the CDR3 is TGTGCCAGCAGTTTCGTGGTGACAGGGGGAGATACGCAGTATTTT. This translates into CASSFVVTGGDTQYF.

This sequence joins TRBV18 and TRBJ2-1; 12 positions match TRBD2. V dropped 3 bases and J dropped 9; count of bases not matched to a gene: 12. CDR1 and CDR2 (germline): KGHSH, LQKENI. CDR3 size: 17 residues. This chain's CDR3 is CASSPRETSGSSGEQFF. CDR3 DNA sequence: TGTGCCAGCTCACCCCGCGAGACTAGCGGGAGTTCAGGTGAGCAGTTCTTC. Full variable domain (remainder filled in from reference TRBV18 and TRBJ2-1): NAGVMQNPRHLVRRRGQEARLRCSPMKGHSHVYWYRQLPEEGLKFMVYLQKENIIDESGMPKERFSAEFPKEGPSILRIQQVVRGDSAAYFCASSPRETSGSSGEQFFGPGTRLTVL.

The chain carries TRBV10-3 and TRBJ2-7; D could derive from TRBD1 or TRBD2 (5 bases each). The CDR3 consists of 18 residues. V was shortened by 0 bases and J by 6 bases, with 24 bases between the two germline ends. Germline V gene data show CDR1 as ENHRY and CDR2 as SYGVKD. In DNA, the CDR3 is TGTGCCATCAGTGAGTCGGCGGCCCTCGGGGCTAAAAACTTCGAGCAGTACTTC. This codes for CAISESAALGAKNFEQYF.

The V gene is TRBV4-2, the J gene TRBJ2-3, with no clear D. From germline, CDR1 is LGHNA and CDR2 YNFKEQ. CDR3 length equals 15 residues. With 1 base removed from V and 4 bases from J, the gap between germline ends came to 12 bases. DNA for the CDR3: TGTGCCAGCAGCCAAGGCAGCTCGGGTTCAGATACGCAGTATTTT. Amino acid sequence: CASSQGSSGSDTQYF.

The chain links TRBV6-6 to TRBJ2-2; D perhaps matches TRBD1 (6 bases). V gave up 7 bases and J gave up 2 bases, with 11 bases separating them. Per germline, CDR1 MNHNY and CDR2 SVGAGI (reference sequence). The length of the CDR3 is 14 residues. CDR3 bases: TGTGCCAGCACCGAGGACAGTAACACCGGGGAGCTGTTTTTT. Protein product: CASTEDSNTGELFF.

This chain joins TRBV30 and TRBJ2-1; 8 positions agree with TRBD1. CDR1 is GTSNPN and CDR2 is SVGIG in the germline V gene (reference sequence). Unmatched junction bases numbered 14, after V lost 5 bases and J lost 2 bases. The CDR3 consists of 17 residues. The chain's CDR3 is CAWVGLGDRRTYNEQFF. CDR3 sequence (DNA): TGTGCCTGGGTAGGTTTAGGGGACAGGCGAACCTACAATGAGCAGTTCTTC. Based on the CDR3 plus reference TRBV30 and TRBJ2-1, the full variable domain is SQTIHQWPATLVQPVGSPLSLECTVEGTSNPNLYWYRQAAGRGLQLLFYSVGIGQISSEVPQNLSASRPQDRQFILSSKKLLLSDSGFYLCAWVGLGDRRTYNEQFFGPGTRLTVL.